The rows below give T cell receptor beta chains drawn from one sample of a study of shared clonotypes between healthy human individuals. The repertoire was sequenced with immunoSEQ multiplex PCR; TCRdb's copy has only in-frame clones and lacks some. The sample lists hundreds of thousands of clones; less than 85% were seen once. The sequenced sample consisted of memory CD4+ T cells sorted from blood. These receptors were obtained from a woman aged 25 to 39 in good health. CDR3s include the opening cysteine and the closing phenylalanine or tryptophan. Fields, in order: D gene, V gene, clone size, J gene, CDR3 protein, CDR3 DNA. The D gene is left open where the match is weak. Where a row states a size, it is once, few, many or the class of an expanded clone; other rows omit it.

>-|TRBV2|-|TRBJ2-5
CASSIPPGPETQYF
TGTGCCAGCAGTATTCCTCCAGGTCCGGAGACCCAGTACTTC
>-|TRBV10-2|-|TRBJ1-2
CASSESGNYGYTF
TGCGCCAGCAGTGAGTCAGGCAACTATGGCTACACCTTC
>-|TRBV28|-|TRBJ2-7
CASSPIAAPYEQYF
TGTGCCAGCAGTCCCATAGCGGCCCCCTACGAGCAGTACTTC
>-|TRBV6-1|-|TRBJ2-1
CASSEAGRYNEQFF
TGTGCCAGCAGTGAAGCCGGACGTTACAATGAGCAGTTCTTC
>TRBD1|TRBV2|-|TRBJ2-7
CASSELGQGESEQYF
TGTGCCAGCAGTGAATTGGGACAGGGGGAGTCCGAGCAGTACTTC
>TRBD1|TRBV5-4|-|TRBJ2-1
CASSSGTDYNEQFF
TGTGCCAGCAGCTCCGGGACAGACTACAATGAGCAGTTCTTC
>-|TRBV19|few|TRBJ1-2
CASSIGDYGYTF
TGTGCCAGTAGTATAGGGGATTATGGCTACACCTTC
>-|TRBV5-4|-|TRBJ2-7
CASSLGGGRSYEQYF
TGTGCCAGCAGCTTGGGCGGAGGAAGGTCCTACGAGCAGTACTTC
>-|TRBV28|-|TRBJ1-4
CASSSGTENEKLFF
TGTGCCAGCAGTTCCGGGACGGAGAATGAAAAACTGTTTTTT
>TRBD1|TRBV7-9|once|TRBJ2-3
CASSLPDRATDTQYF
TGTGCCAGCAGCTTACCTGACAGGGCTACAGATACGCAGTATTTT
>-|TRBV7-9|-|TRBJ2-3
CASSRSHTQYF
TGTGCCAGCAGCCGCTCCCATACGCAGTATTTT
>TRBD1|TRBV7-2|-|TRBJ2-1
CASSLYGQDQFF
TGTGCCAGCAGCTTATACGGACAGGATCAGTTCTTC
>-|TRBV7-9|-|TRBJ2-3
CASSLPFDTDTQYF
TGTGCCAGCAGCCTCCCCTTCGATACAGATACGCAGTATTTT
>TRBD2|TRBV5-6|-|TRBJ2-3
CASSQLSSGRVDTQYF
TGTGCCAGCAGCCAACTGAGTAGCGGGAGAGTAGATACGCAGTATTTT
>TRBD1|TRBV7-2|-|TRBJ2-5
CASSKITGGVSQTQYF
TGTGCCAGCAGCAAAATAACAGGGGGAGTATCTCAGACCCAGTACTTC
>TRBD2|TRBV27|-|TRBJ2-1
CASRLTSASTEQFF
TGTGCCAGCAGGTTGACTAGCGCAAGTACGGAGCAGTTCTTC
>-|TRBV14|-|TRBJ2-1
CASSSLDSSYNEQFF
TGTGCCAGCAGCTCCCTGGACAGCTCCTACAATGAGCAGTTCTTC
>-|TRBV5-6|-|TRBJ2-7
CASSFEGAYYEQYF
TGTGCCAGCAGCTTTGAAGGGGCCTACTACGAGCAGTACTTC
>-|TRBV20-1|-|TRBJ2-3
CSAKGGSLQYF
TGCAGTGCGAAGGGGGGGAGCCTGCAGTATTTT
>-|TRBV11-2|-|TRBJ2-1
CASSSSSGSSYNEQFF
TGTGCCAGCAGCTCATCGAGCGGAAGCTCCTACAATGAGCAGTTCTTC
>-|TRBV19|-|TRBJ2-6
CASSILGGLSGANVLTF
TGTGCCAGTAGTATCCTAGGGGGGCTCTCTGGGGCCAACGTCCTGACTTTC
>-|TRBV6-5|-|TRBJ2-7
CASSYSLQGSYEQYF
TGTGCCAGCAGTTACTCTCTTCAGGGTTCCTACGAGCAGTACTTC
>-|TRBV14|-|TRBJ2-7
CASSQGWDTVKQYF
TGTGCCAGCAGCCAAGGATGGGACACGGTCAAGCAGTACTTC
>-|TRBV27|-|TRBJ2-1
CASRGRPAYNEQFF
TGTGCCAGCAGGGGGAGGCCAGCGTACAATGAGCAGTTCTTC
>-|TRBV6-6|-|TRBJ2-3
CASSPTEIPGRQYF
TGTGCCAGCAGCCCAACCGAGATCCCAGGGAGGCAGTATTTT
>TRBD2|TRBV7-2|-|TRBJ2-7
CASRIHAGGTSYEQYF
TGTGCCAGCAGGATCCATGCGGGAGGGACCTCCTACGAGCAGTACTTC
>-|TRBV5-1|-|TRBJ2-2
CASSLKPRGTGELFF
TGCGCCAGCAGCTTGAAACCTAGGGGCACCGGGGAGCTGTTTTTT
>-|TRBV28|-|TRBJ1-4
CASSTGTENEKLFF
TGTGCCAGCTCTACCGGGACGGAAAATGAAAAACTGTTTTTT
>-|TRBV18|-|TRBJ1-1
CASSPGVDTEAFF
TGTGCCAGCTCACCCGGGGTTGACACTGAAGCTTTCTTT
>-|TRBV11-2|-|TRBJ2-3
CASSLDWIDTQYF
TGTGCCAGCAGCTTAGATTGGATAGATACGCAGTATTTT
>-|TRBV15|-|TRBJ2-7
CATSRDRIRGEQYF
TGTGCCACCAGCAGAGATAGGATAAGGGGCGAGCAGTACTTC
>-|TRBV19|-|TRBJ2-2
CAATGSRNTGELFF
TGTGCCGCGACGGGATCTAGAAACACCGGGGAGCTGTTTTTT
>-|TRBV28|-|TRBJ1-5
CASSLGQPQHF
TGTGCCAGCAGTTTAGGTCAGCCCCAGCATTTT
>-|TRBV18|few|TRBJ2-3
CASSHRKGGVTDTQYF
TGTGCCAGCTCGCACAGGAAAGGGGGTGTAACAGATACGCAGTATTTT
>-|TRBV10-3|-|TRBJ2-1
CAISVTRFITYNEQFF
TGTGCCATCAGTGTTACTAGGTTCATAACCTACAATGAGCAGTTCTTC
>-|TRBV11-2|few|TRBJ2-2
CASSLGLTGELFF
TGTGCCAGCAGCTTGGGGCTAACCGGGGAGCTGTTTTTT
>-|TRBV30|-|TRBJ1-5
CAWSVLGYDQPQHF
TGTGCCTGGAGTGTACTGGGTTACGATCAGCCCCAGCATTTT
>TRBD2|TRBV11-2|-|TRBJ2-3
CASSFSSGRTDTQYF
TGTGCCAGCAGCTTTTCTAGCGGGAGGACAGATACGCAGTATTTT
>TRBD1|TRBV10-3|-|TRBJ2-1
CAISELGGHEQFF
TGTGCCATCAGTGAGTTAGGGGGCCACGAGCAGTTCTTC
>-|TRBV30|-|TRBJ1-1
CAWRPELNTEAFF
TGTGCCTGGAGACCCGAGTTGAACACTGAAGCTTTCTTT
>-|TRBV7-9|-|TRBJ2-2
CASSPKVGQITGELFF
TGTGCCAGCAGCCCGAAAGTAGGACAGATCACCGGGGAGCTGTTTTTT
>-|TRBV10-1|few|TRBJ1-5
CASSVSAGQPQHF
TGCGCCAGCAGTGTGTCAGCAGGGCAGCCCCAGCATTTT
>-|TRBV7-9|-|TRBJ1-1
CASSRLQMEAFF
TGTGCCAGCAGCCGCCTACAGATGGAAGCTTTCTTT
>-|TRBV6-5|-|TRBJ2-3
CASSYSHTQYF
TGTGCCAGCAGTTACTCGCATACGCAGTATTTT
>TRBD1|TRBV6-6|-|TRBJ2-5
CASSFTGAETQYF
TGTGCCAGCAGTTTTACAGGGGCAGAGACCCAGTACTTC
>-|TRBV19|-|TRBJ2-7
CASSMGLASAYEQYF
TGTGCCAGTAGTATGGGTCTAGCGAGTGCCTACGAGCAGTACTTC
>TRBD1|TRBV28|-|TRBJ1-5
CASTLGTANQPQHF
TGTGCCAGCACCCTCGGGACAGCAAATCAGCCCCAGCATTTT
>-|TRBV2|-|TRBJ1-2
CASSGQGISYGYTF
TGTGCCAGCAGTGGTCAGGGGATAAGTTATGGCTACACCTTC